The 14 T cell receptor beta chains presented below share a single source sample, sequenced in a study of blood T cell repertoires in COVID-19. Profiled with immunoSEQ multiplex PCR; TCRdb holds only in-frame clones, not every one. Counted here are fewer than 90,000 clones, around 90% occurring once; the ten biggest clones make up under 2%. The specimen sequenced was peripheral blood. Source of these receptors: a woman aged 80 or over with active or convalescent COVID-19.

V is TRBV19 and J is TRBJ2-7; maybe TRBD1 (7 bases). Trimming cost V 3 bases and J 4 bases, with 10 bases left between them. Per the germline V gene, CDR1 is LNHDA and CDR2 is SQIVND (reference sequence). The CDR3 contains 13 residues. The CDR3 spells CASSIGGQYEQYF. Here the CDR3 DNA reads TGTGCCAGTAGTATCGGGGGACAGTACGAGCAGTACTTC.

The J gene is TRBJ1-2, the V gene TRBV2; TRBD1 matches 9 bases. This CDR3 contains 14 residues. CDR1 is SNHLY, CDR2 FYNNEI, per germline. V shed 2 bases and J 8 bases; nucleotides not matched to a gene: 6. The CDR3 sequence: CASSELTTGGGYTF. CDR3 nucleotides: TGTGCCAGCAGTGAACTTACGACAGGGGGAGGCTACACCTTC.

This clone was counted only a few times. The rearrangement uses TRBV7-3 and TRBJ1-1, with D perhaps matching TRBD1 (6 bases). V was pared by 6 bases and J by 8 bases, with 16 bases between. The CDR3 is 13 amino acids. Germline CDR1 and CDR2: SGHTA and FQGTGA. Here the CDR3 reads CASSSTGSAEAFF. Here the CDR3 DNA reads TGTGCCAGCAGTTCCACAGGGTCGGCAGAAGCTTTCTTT.

The chain couples TRBV27 to TRBJ2-7; D remains unclear. Germline-derived CDR1 and CDR2 are MNHEY and SMNVEV (reference sequence). The CDR3 runs 15 residues. Trimming took off 4 bases at V and 1 base at J, with 14 bases between the two ends. The CDR3 is CASSSWLDRSYEQYF. In DNA form, the CDR3 reads TGTGCCAGCAGTTCCTGGTTAGATCGGTCCTACGAGCAGTACTTC.

V usage is TRBV11-2 and J usage is TRBJ2-1; the match to TRBD1 covers 9 bases. CDR1 SGHAT and CDR2 FQNNGV come from the germline V gene. V was pared by 5 bases and J by 4 bases, with 18 bases of the junction left unmatched. The CDR3 has 19 residues. The CDR3 DNA is TGTGCCAGCAGCCCGCGACTTCGAACAGGGGGCACGAGGTACAATGAGCAGTTCTTC. Translating gives CASSPRLRTGGTRYNEQFF.

This clone was observed once. The V gene is TRBV19, the J gene TRBJ2-7; 7 bases line up with TRBD1. The junction had 8 bases not matched to a gene; V was cut back by 6 bases and J by 0 bases. This CDR3 comprises 15 residues. CDR1 and CDR2 (germline): LNHDA, SQIVND (reference sequence). The CDR3, as DNA: TGTGCCAGTAGCCCCGGGACAGAGAGCTCCTACGAGCAGTACTTC. Translating gives CASSPGTESSYEQYF.

This chain joins TRBV3-1 (or the pseudogene TRBV3-2) and TRBJ2-3, with 7 bases that match TRBD1. Germline V CDR1 and CDR2: LGHDT, YNNKEL (reference sequence). CDR3 length: 15 amino acids. With 0 bases clipped from V and 1 base from J, the junction kept 1 base outside the gene matches. CDR3 DNA sequence: TGTGCCAGCAGCCAAGATGGGACAGGCACAGATACGCAGTATTTT. Translating it yields CASSQDGTGTDTQYF.

The chain uses TRBV19 and TRBJ2-1, with 15 bases matching TRBD2. The V gene end was trimmed by 8 bases and the J gene end by 10 bases; junction bases not matched to a gene: 6. This CDR3 is built from 14 residues. Germline CDR1 and CDR2: LNHDA and SQIVND (reference sequence). CDR3 in DNA: TGTGCCAGTCGGACTAGCGGGAGGGTTGGGGAGCAGTTCTTC. Translating it yields CASRTSGRVGEQFF.

V usage is TRBV7-8 and J usage is TRBJ2-1; the D gene is possibly TRBD2 (5 bases). Germline V gene sequence: CDR1 SGHVS, CDR2 FQNEAQ. V lost 5 bases to trimming and J lost 0 bases, with 11 bases between them. The length of the CDR3 is 15 residues. The CDR3 sequence: CASSPGLSSYNEQFF. Here the CDR3 DNA reads TGTGCCAGCAGCCCCGGACTTAGCTCCTACAATGAGCAGTTCTTC.

J is TRBJ2-3 and V is TRBV9; 10 nucleotides match TRBD2. CDR3 length: 15 residues. V lost 0 bases to trimming and J lost 4 bases; unmatched junction nucleotides: 2. Germline V gene data show CDR1 as SGDLS and CDR2 as YYNGEE. The CDR3 spells CASSVGLAGADTQYF. DNA of the CDR3: TGTGCCAGCAGCGTAGGGCTAGCGGGGGCAGATACGCAGTATTTT.

A word on this clone: The same CDR3 can be traced to other DNA sequences in this sample. V is TRBV6-1 and J is TRBJ2-2; 8 bases are a match to TRBD1. This CDR3 is built from 16 residues. V gave up 3 bases and J gave up 3 bases; unmatched junction bases: 6. Germline V lookup: CDR1 MNHNS, CDR2 SASEGT. CDR3 DNA sequence: TGTGCCAGCAGTGATCAGGGGGCGGGGTACACCGGGGAGCTGTTTTTT. Translation gives CASSDQGAGYTGELFF.

The chain employs TRBV15 and TRBJ1-4, with 9 nucleotides matching TRBD1. This CDR3 has 16 amino acids. V lost 5 bases to trimming and J lost 7 bases; unmatched junction nucleotides: 11. Germline V gives CDR1 LNHNV, CDR2 YYDKDF (reference sequence). The DNA of the CDR3 is TGTGCCACCAGCGGCTACGGGACAGGGCTTCGTGAAAAACTGTTTTTT. It specifies CATSGYGTGLREKLFF.

The gene calls are TRBV6-6 and TRBJ2-7; 8 bases are a match to TRBD2. Germline CDR1 and CDR2: MNHNY and SVGAGI (reference sequence). Trimming cost V 2 bases and J 3 bases; bases outside gene matches: 6. The CDR3 totals 15 residues. CDR3 coding DNA: TGTGCCAGCAGTTACCTCGCGGGGGGCGACTACGAGCAGTACTTC. Amino acids: CASSYLAGGDYEQYF.

The chain has TRBV29-1 and TRBJ2-1, with 8 bases fitting TRBD2. The CDR3 runs 13 residues. From germline, CDR1 is SQVTM and CDR2 ANQGSEA. The junction had 7 bases not matched to a gene; V was cut back by 7 bases and J by 5 bases. Written as DNA, the CDR3 is TGCAGCGCCGGGGGGGCCTTGGACAATGAGCAGTTCTTC. Translating gives CSAGGALDNEQFF.